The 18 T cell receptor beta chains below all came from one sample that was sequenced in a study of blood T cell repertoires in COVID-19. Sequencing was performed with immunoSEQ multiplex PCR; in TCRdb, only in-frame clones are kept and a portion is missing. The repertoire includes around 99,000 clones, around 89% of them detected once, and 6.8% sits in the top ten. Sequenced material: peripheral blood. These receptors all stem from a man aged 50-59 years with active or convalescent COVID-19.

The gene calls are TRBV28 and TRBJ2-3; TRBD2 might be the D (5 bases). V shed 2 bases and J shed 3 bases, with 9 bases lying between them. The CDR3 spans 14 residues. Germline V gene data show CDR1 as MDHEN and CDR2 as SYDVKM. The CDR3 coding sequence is TGTGCCAGCAGTTTACCGGGGAGAACAGATACGCAGTATTTT. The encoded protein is CASSLPGRTDTQYF. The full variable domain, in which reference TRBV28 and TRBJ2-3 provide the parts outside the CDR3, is DVKVTQSSRYLVKRTGEKVFLECVQDMDHENMFWYRQDPGLGLRLIYFSYDVKMKEKGDIPEGYSVSREKKERFSLILESASTNQTSMYLCASSLPGRTDTQYFGPGTRLTVL.

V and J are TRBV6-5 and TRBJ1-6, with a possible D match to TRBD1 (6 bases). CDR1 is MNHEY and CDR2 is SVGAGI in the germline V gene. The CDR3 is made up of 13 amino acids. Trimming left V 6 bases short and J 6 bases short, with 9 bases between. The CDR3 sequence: CASSRGGNSPLHF. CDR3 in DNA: TGTGCCAGCAGCAGGGGTGGTAATTCACCCCTCCACTTT.

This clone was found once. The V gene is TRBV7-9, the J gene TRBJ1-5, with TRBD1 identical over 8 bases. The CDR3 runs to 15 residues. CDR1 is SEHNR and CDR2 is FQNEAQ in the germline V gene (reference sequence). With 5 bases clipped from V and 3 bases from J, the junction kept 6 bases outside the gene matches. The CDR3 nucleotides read TGTGCCAGCAGCCCGGGACAGGTCAACAATCAGCCCCAGCATTTT. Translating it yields CASSPGQVNNQPQHF.

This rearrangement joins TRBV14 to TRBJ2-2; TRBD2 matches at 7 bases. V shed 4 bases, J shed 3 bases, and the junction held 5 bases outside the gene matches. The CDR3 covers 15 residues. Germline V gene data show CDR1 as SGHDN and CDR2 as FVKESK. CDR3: CASSPGLQDTGELFF. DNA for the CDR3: TGTGCCAGCAGCCCGGGACTACAGGACACCGGGGAGCTGTTTTTT.

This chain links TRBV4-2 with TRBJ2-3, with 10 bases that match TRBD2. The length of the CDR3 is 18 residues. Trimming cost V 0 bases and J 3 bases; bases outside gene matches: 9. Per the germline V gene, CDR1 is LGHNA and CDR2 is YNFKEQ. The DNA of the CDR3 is TGTGCCAGCAGCCAAGATAGACCCCTAGCGGGAGTGACAGATACGCAGTATTTT. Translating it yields CASSQDRPLAGVTDTQYF.

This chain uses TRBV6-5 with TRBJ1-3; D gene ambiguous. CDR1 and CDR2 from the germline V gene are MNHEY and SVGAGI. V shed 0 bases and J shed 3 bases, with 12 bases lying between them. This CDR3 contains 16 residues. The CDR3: CASSYSTPEVGNTIYF. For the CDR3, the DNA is TGTGCCAGCAGTTACTCGACCCCGGAGGTTGGAAACACCATATATTTT.

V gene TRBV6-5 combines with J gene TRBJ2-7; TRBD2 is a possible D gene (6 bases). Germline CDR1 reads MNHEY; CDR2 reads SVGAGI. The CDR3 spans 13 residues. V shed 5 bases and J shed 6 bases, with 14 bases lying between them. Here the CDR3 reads CASSRGGVGEQYF. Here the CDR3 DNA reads TGTGCCAGCAGTCGGGGCGGGGTCGGCGAGCAGTACTTC.

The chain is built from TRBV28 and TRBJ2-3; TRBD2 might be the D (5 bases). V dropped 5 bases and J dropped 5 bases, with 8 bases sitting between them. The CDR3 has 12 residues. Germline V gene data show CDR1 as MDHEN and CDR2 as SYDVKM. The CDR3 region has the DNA TGTGCCAGCAGTCTACTAGAAGATACGCAGTATTTT. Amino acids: CASSLLEDTQYF.

CDR3 amino acids: CATSLGLAGLDEQFF. In DNA, the CDR3 is TGTGCCACCAGCTTGGGACTAGCGGGACTCGATGAGCAGTTCTTC. The V and J genes are TRBV15 and TRBJ2-1; 13 positions agree with TRBD2. This CDR3 region has 15 residues. V dropped 5 bases and J dropped 8; count of bases not matched to a gene: 6. CDR1 is LNHNV, CDR2 YYDKDF, per germline (reference sequence).

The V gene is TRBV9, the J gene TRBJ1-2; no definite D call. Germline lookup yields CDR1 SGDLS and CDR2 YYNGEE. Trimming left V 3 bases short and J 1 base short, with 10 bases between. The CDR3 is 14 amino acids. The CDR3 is CASSGRSGNYGYTF. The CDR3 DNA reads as TGTGCCAGCAGCGGGAGGTCGGGTAACTATGGCTACACCTTC.

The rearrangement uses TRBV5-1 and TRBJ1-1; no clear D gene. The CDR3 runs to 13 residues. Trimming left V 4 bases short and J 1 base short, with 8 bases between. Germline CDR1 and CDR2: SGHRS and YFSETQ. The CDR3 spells CASSKTQNTEAFF. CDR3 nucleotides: TGCGCCAGCAGCAAGACACAGAACACTGAAGCTTTCTTT.

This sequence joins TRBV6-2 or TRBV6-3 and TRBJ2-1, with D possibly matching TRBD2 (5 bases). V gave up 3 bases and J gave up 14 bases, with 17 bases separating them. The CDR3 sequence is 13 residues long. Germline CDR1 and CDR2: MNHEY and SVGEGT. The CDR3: CASSYHELGGKFF. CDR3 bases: TGTGCCAGCAGTTATCACGAGCTAGGAGGAAAGTTCTTC.

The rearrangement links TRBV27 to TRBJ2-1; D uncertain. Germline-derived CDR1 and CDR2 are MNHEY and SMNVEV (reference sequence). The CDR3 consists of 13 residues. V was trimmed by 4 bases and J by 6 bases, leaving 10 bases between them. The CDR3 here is CASSSGGLNEQFF. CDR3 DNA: TGTGCCAGCAGTTCAGGTGGCCTCAATGAGCAGTTCTTC.

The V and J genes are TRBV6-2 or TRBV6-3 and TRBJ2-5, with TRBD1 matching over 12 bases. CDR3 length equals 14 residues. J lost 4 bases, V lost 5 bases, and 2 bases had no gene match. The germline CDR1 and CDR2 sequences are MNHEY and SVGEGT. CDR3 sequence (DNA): TGTGCCAGCAGTACGGGACAGGGGGCAGAGACCCAGTACTTC. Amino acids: CASSTGQGAETQYF.

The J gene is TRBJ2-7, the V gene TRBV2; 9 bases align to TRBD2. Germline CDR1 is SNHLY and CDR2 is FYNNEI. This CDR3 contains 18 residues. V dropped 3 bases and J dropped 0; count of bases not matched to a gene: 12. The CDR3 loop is CASSDEGVLAGSSYEQYF. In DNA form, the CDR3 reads TGTGCCAGCAGTGATGAGGGGGTTCTAGCGGGGTCCTCCTACGAGCAGTACTTC.

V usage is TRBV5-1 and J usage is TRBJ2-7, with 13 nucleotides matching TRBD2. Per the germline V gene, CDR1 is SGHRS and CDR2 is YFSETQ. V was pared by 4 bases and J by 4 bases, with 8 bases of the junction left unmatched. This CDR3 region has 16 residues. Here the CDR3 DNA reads TGCGCCAGCAGCATTGGACTAGCGGGAGTATCGTACGAGCAGTACTTC. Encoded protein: CASSIGLAGVSYEQYF.

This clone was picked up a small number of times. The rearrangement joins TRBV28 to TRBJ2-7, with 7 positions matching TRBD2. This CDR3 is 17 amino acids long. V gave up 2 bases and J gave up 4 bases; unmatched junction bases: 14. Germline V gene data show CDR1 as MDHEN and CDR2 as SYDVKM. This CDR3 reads CASSLPAGEGLLYEQYF. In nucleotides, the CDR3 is TGTGCCAGCAGTTTACCTGCGGGAGAGGGTCTTTTGTACGAGCAGTACTTC.

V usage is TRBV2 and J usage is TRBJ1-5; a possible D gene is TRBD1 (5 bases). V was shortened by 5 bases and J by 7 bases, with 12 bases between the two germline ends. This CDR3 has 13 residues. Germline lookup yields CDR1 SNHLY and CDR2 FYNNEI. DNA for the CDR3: TGTGCCAGCAGTATGACAGTCCGGCAGCCCCAGCATTTT. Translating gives CASSMTVRQPQHF.